The 2 T cell receptor beta chains given below trace back to one sample, sequenced in a study of blood T cells in healthy people across ages. Then a second PCR, running roughly 6 to 12 cycles, was carried out with a sample-barcoded 5' primer and a J-beta primer mix. From the 5' RACE reads, TCRdb called clonotypes with MiXCR, one entry per CDR3 protein. The sample consists of about 1 million distinct CDR3 sequences, more than 40% of them appearing once. Material: blood. The source is a woman aged 55-70 years in good health.

This clonotype was seen more than once but under ten times. The genes are TRBV20-1 and TRBJ2-7, with 9 bases fitting TRBD2. Germline CDR1 reads DFQATT; CDR2 reads SNEGSKA (reference sequence). This CDR3 is 14 amino acids long. After removal of 4 bases from V and 0 bases from J, the junction contained 4 bases not matched to a gene. The CDR3 region is CSATGLADSYEQYF. The CDR3 DNA reads TGCAGTGCTACGGGACTAGCAGACTCCTACGAGCAGTACTTC.

The chain uses TRBV28 and TRBJ2-3; possible D gene TRBD2, 5 bases. From germline, CDR1 is MDHEN and CDR2 SYDVKM. The CDR3 is 13 residues long. V was trimmed by 7 bases and J by 5 bases, leaving 13 bases between them. CDR3 residues: CASISRGRDTQYF. The CDR3 coding sequence is TGTGCCAGCATTTCCCGAGGGCGAGATACGCAGTATTTT.